The 31 T cell receptor beta chains presented below share a single source sample, sequenced in a study of beta chain features in type 1 diabetes. All of the isolated RNA was reverse transcribed, so expressed TCRB transcripts were sequenced. Generated by immunoSEQ multiplex PCR, the TCRdb table keeps only in-frame clones and is missing some. The sample records 680,000 or so clones, 13% being singletons. These receptors' antigens are unknown. Study observations and caveats: In all four CD4+ subsets, TCRB CDR3 length was significantly, moderately reduced in type 1 diabetes.

The sequencing input was naive CD4+ T cells from blood. The source of these receptors is a man aged 18 to 30 with type 1 diabetes.

This clone was detected once. V is TRBV11-2 and J is TRBJ1-2; D call uncertain. V lost 1 base to trimming and J lost 0 bases, with 9 bases between them. The CDR3 spans 15 residues. Germline V gene lookup returns CDR1 SGHAT and CDR2 FQNNGV. The CDR3 sequence: CASSLGSSSNYGYTF. The CDR3 coding sequence is TGTGCCAGCAGCTTAGGTTCTAGTTCTAACTATGGCTACACCTTC.

This clone was recorded a few times. The chain couples TRBV25-1 to TRBJ1-2; no definite D call. CDR3 size: 13 residues. Between the trimmed V and J ends, which lost 6 bases and 4 bases, there was a span of 12 bases. In germline, CDR1 is MGHDK, CDR2 SYGVNS. In DNA, the CDR3 is TGTGCCAGCAGCTTGGAAGGGAGCTATGGCTACACCTTC. It specifies CASSLEGSYGYTF.

This sequence joins TRBV10-3 and TRBJ2-4; 8 bases match TRBD2. Germline CDR1 ENHRY, CDR2 SYGVKD. The length of the CDR3 is 16 residues. J gave up 3 bases and V 2 bases, and 6 bases lay outside the gene matches. As DNA, the CDR3 is TGTGCCATCAGTGAGAACGGGGGGGCCGTCAAAAACATTCAGTACTTC. Protein sequence: CAISENGGAVKNIQYF.

This clone has only a few counts. V is TRBV30 and J is TRBJ2-2; 9 bases are shared with TRBD1. CDR3 size: 16 residues. Looked up from germline, CDR1 is GTSNPN and CDR2 is SVGIG (reference sequence). J was trimmed by 6 bases and V by 7 bases; bases with no gene match: 15. The CDR3 coding sequence is TGTGCCTTGCCGCCAGGGACAGGGACGGCGGCCGGGGAGCTGTTTTTT. This gives the protein CALPPGTGTAAGELFF.

This clone turned up a few times. This chain uses TRBV5-1 with TRBJ2-2; unclear D gene. Germline loops: CDR1 SGHRS, CDR2 YFSETQ. Between the trimmed V and J ends, which lost 7 bases and 2 bases, there was a span of 15 bases. The CDR3 runs 15 residues. Here the CDR3 DNA reads TGCGCCAGCTCCCCCCTGGCTCATAACACCGGGGAGCTGTTTTTT. As protein: CASSPLAHNTGELFF.

This clone has only a few counts. The chain carries TRBV5-4 and TRBJ2-3; the D gene is possibly TRBD2 (6 bases). Deletions cut 3 bases from V and 3 bases from J, with 8 bases between. CDR3 size: 13 residues. Germline V gene sequence: CDR1 SGHNT, CDR2 YYREEE (reference sequence). CDR3 residues: CASSSGGTDTQYF. CDR3 DNA sequence: TGTGCCAGCAGCTCTGGGGGGACAGATACGCAGTATTTT.

This clone was recorded a few times. The V call is TRBV30, the J call TRBJ1-5; D might be TRBD1 (6 bases). CDR1 and CDR2 (germline): GTSNPN, SVGIG (reference sequence). V shed 2 bases and J shed 0 bases, with 11 bases lying between them. This CDR3 is 15 amino acids long. CDR3 in amino acids: CAWSPGQTSNQPQHF. The DNA of the CDR3 is TGTGCCTGGAGTCCCGGACAGACTAGCAATCAGCCCCAGCATTTT. Using reference TRBV30 and TRBJ1-5 for the parts outside the CDR3, the full variable domain is SQTIHQWPATLVQPVGSPLSLECTVEGTSNPNLYWYRQAAGRGLQLLFYSVGIGQISSEVPQNLSASRPQDRQFILSSKKLLLSDSGFYLCAWSPGQTSNQPQHFGDGTRLSIL.

This clone was observed a handful of times. The chain has TRBV27 and TRBJ1-5, with TRBD1 as a possible D gene (5 bases). Trimming removed 6 bases at V and 5 bases at J, with 23 bases between. Looked up from germline, CDR1 is MNHEY and CDR2 is SMNVEV (reference sequence). This CDR3 has 17 amino acids. This CDR3 is CASSIKGPQNGYQPQHF. CDR3 bases: TGTGCCAGCAGCATAAAGGGACCGCAGAATGGTTATCAGCCCCAGCATTTT.

This clone was detected only a few times. V and J are TRBV6-5 and TRBJ1-5, with 10 bases aligning to TRBD1. Germline V gene data show CDR1 as MNHEY and CDR2 as SVGAGI. V lost 6 bases and J lost 7; bases outside the gene matches: 9. The CDR3 extends over 15 amino acids. In DNA form, the CDR3 reads TGTGCCAGCAGAAGGGGACAGGGGTTAGGCCAGCCCCAGCATTTT. This sequence encodes CASRRGQGLGQPQHF.

The rearrangement uses TRBV4-1 and TRBJ1-5; no reliable D call. Looked up from germline, CDR1 is MGHRA and CDR2 is YSYEKL. The CDR3 extends over 13 amino acids. V was pared by 8 bases and J by 7 bases, with 15 bases between. The CDR3 DNA sequence: TGCGCCAGCCGCCCAGCGGAGGGCCAGCCCCAGCATTTT. Amino acid sequence: CASRPAEGQPQHF.

This clone was counted between two and nine times. CDR3 in amino acids: CASTPPEGEGYTF. The CDR3 coding sequence is TGTGCCAGCACCCCTCCAGAGGGCGAAGGCTACACCTTC. The chain combines TRBV6-6 with TRBJ1-2, with D unclear. The CDR3 spans 13 residues. The germline V and J ends were trimmed by 7 bases and 8 bases, with 17 bases remaining between them. The germline CDR1 and CDR2 sequences are MNHNY and SVGAGI (reference sequence).

This clone was observed a few times. The chain employs TRBV18 and TRBJ2-7; D gene unclear. Germline V CDR1 and CDR2: KGHSH, LQKENI. CDR3 length equals 13 residues. With 6 bases removed from V and 4 bases from J, the gap between germline ends came to 13 bases. CDR3 in DNA: TGTGCCAGCTCTAAGACGGACCTTTACGAGCAGTACTTC. This translates into CASSKTDLYEQYF.

For this clone: The same CDR3 can be traced to other DNA sequences in this sample. The rearrangement uses TRBV18 and TRBJ2-7; 7 nucleotides agree with TRBD1. The CDR3 has 13 residues. CDR1 and CDR2 from the germline V gene are KGHSH and LQKENI. The V and J ends lost 6 bases and 2 bases, in that order; junction bases with no gene match: 4. This CDR3 reads CASSSQGAYEQYF. The CDR3 DNA reads as TGTGCCAGCTCCTCCCAGGGGGCCTACGAGCAGTACTTC.

This clone has just a few counts. The chain joins TRBV25-1 to TRBJ1-2, with 7 bases fitting TRBD1. The CDR3 has 12 residues. Germline V gives CDR1 MGHDK, CDR2 SYGVNS. The V segment lost 4 bases and the J segment 7 bases; nucleotides outside the gene matches: 3. CDR3 sequence reads: CASSVTGVGYTF. The CDR3 DNA reads as TGTGCCAGCAGTGTCACAGGGGTTGGCTACACCTTC.

In the case of this clone: This CDR3 is also generated by other DNA sequences in the sample. The rearrangement joins TRBV5-1 to TRBJ2-1, with D possibly matching TRBD1 (5 bases). In germline, CDR1 is SGHRS, CDR2 YFSETQ. This CDR3 is 13 amino acids long. The ends were cut back, 2 bases at V and 3 bases at J, with 6 bases in the middle. The CDR3 protein is CASSLGDYNEQFF. DNA for the CDR3: TGCGCCAGCAGCTTAGGGGACTACAATGAGCAGTTCTTC.

V gene TRBV5-4 combines with J gene TRBJ2-5, with D perhaps TRBD2 (6 bases). With 4 bases removed from V and 1 base from J, the gap between germline ends came to 8 bases. The CDR3 loop spans 13 amino acids. The germline V gene has CDR1 SGHNT and CDR2 YYREEE (reference sequence). The CDR3 region has the DNA TGTGCCAGCAGCATGGGACTCCAAGAGACCCAGTACTTC. This codes for CASSMGLQETQYF.

This clone was seen only a few times. V and J are TRBV2 and TRBJ2-1; D remains ambiguous. This CDR3 spans 10 amino acids. Per germline, CDR1 SNHLY and CDR2 FYNNEI. V was cut by 4 bases and J by 8 bases, with 3 bases left in between. The CDR3 spells CASSAYEQFF. The CDR3 nucleotides are TGTGCCAGCAGTGCCTATGAGCAGTTCTTC.

The rearrangement links TRBV11-3 to TRBJ2-1; D may match TRBD1 or TRBD2 (5 bases each). This CDR3 is built from 13 residues. Germline-derived CDR1 and CDR2 are SGHNT and YENEEA. Trimming took 5 bases from V and 5 from J, leaving 10 bases between them. Written as DNA, the CDR3 is TGTGCCAGCAGCCTCAAGGGACACAATGAGCAGTTCTTC. Translation: CASSLKGHNEQFF.

This clone was counted a few times. The chain employs TRBV2 and TRBJ1-2, with D possibly being TRBD1 (5 bases). This CDR3 has 15 residues. In germline, CDR1 is SNHLY, CDR2 FYNNEI. V was shortened by 4 bases and J by 8 bases, with 20 bases between the two germline ends. CDR3 loop: CASSVQAVPGSGYTF. As DNA, the CDR3 is TGTGCCAGCAGTGTACAGGCAGTGCCGGGGAGCGGCTACACCTTC.

The chain recombines TRBV10-3 with TRBJ1-6; 8 bases align to TRBD1. The length of the CDR3 is 14 residues. CDR1 is ENHRY and CDR2 is SYGVKD in the germline V gene. Trimming removed 4 bases from V and 8 bases from J; junction bases left unmatched: 4. The CDR3 is CAISGQGADSPLHF. Written as DNA, the CDR3 is TGTGCCATCAGTGGGCAGGGGGCCGATTCACCCCTCCACTTT.

This clone was detected a few times. Written as DNA, the CDR3 is TGTGCCAGCAGCCAATTGGGGCCCTATGGCTACACCTTC. It codes for CASSQLGPYGYTF. This sequence joins TRBV4-2 and TRBJ1-2; tentative D call: TRBD1 (5 bases). The V gene's germline CDR1 is LGHNA and CDR2 YNFKEQ. The V and J ends lost 2 bases and 4 bases respectively, with 8 bases between them. The CDR3 is made up of 13 amino acids.

J is TRBJ1-1 and V is TRBV30, with TRBD1 matching 9 bases. Trimming took 3 bases from V and 8 from J; bases not matched to a gene: 10. This CDR3 region has 14 residues. Germline V gives CDR1 GTSNPN, CDR2 SVGIG (reference sequence). The CDR3 is CAWSTQGAREEAFF. For the CDR3, the DNA is TGTGCCTGGAGCACACAGGGGGCGCGGGAGGAAGCTTTCTTT.

This clone has only a few counts. The chain joins TRBV28 to TRBJ2-1; 9 bases are shared with TRBD1. The CDR3 extends over 16 amino acids. Germline CDR1 reads MDHEN; CDR2 reads SYDVKM. With 7 bases clipped from V and 2 bases from J, the junction kept 9 bases outside the gene matches. In DNA, the CDR3 is TGTGCCAGCACCGAACAGGGGGCGAAACCCTACAATGAGCAGTTCTTC. Translation gives CASTEQGAKPYNEQFF.

The chain recombines TRBV7-2 with TRBJ2-1; TRBD2 aligns across 14 bases. Looked up from germline, CDR1 is SGHTA and CDR2 is FQGNSA. V shed 1 base and J 9 bases; nucleotides not matched to a gene: 8. This CDR3 has 17 amino acids. As DNA, the CDR3 is TGTGCCAGCAGCTTAGTACCGACTAGCGGGGGGGCCGGTGAGCAGTTCTTC. It yields the protein CASSLVPTSGGAGEQFF.

The chain employs TRBV4-2 and TRBJ2-5, with 14 nucleotides matching TRBD2. CDR3 length: 16 amino acids. V gave up 0 bases and J gave up 8 bases; unmatched junction bases: 5. The germline V gene encodes CDR1 LGHNA and CDR2 YNFKEQ. The CDR3: CASSQEETSGGGTQYF. The CDR3 DNA reads TGTGCCAGCAGCCAAGAGGAGACTAGCGGGGGGGGTACCCAGTACTTC.

This clone was seen a handful of times. V usage is TRBV2 and J usage is TRBJ2-2, with D perhaps TRBD2 (5 bases). The CDR3 spans 18 residues. V lost 2 bases and J 0 bases, leaving 16 bases between the germline ends. Per the germline V gene, CDR1 is SNHLY and CDR2 is FYNNEI. The DNA for the CDR3 is TGTGCCAGCAGTGAACCCCGGGGTGGATTCGCGAACACCGGGGAGCTGTTTTTT. This encodes CASSEPRGGFANTGELFF.

This clone was found a few times. The gene calls are TRBV5-1 and TRBJ2-2, with D tentatively TRBD1 (6 bases). Trimming removed 1 base at V and 1 base at J, with 8 bases between. The CDR3 spans 15 residues. Germline values: CDR1 SGHRS, CDR2 YFSETQ. CDR3 in DNA: TGCGCCAGCAGCTTGAGGGACAAGAACACCGGGGAGCTGTTTTTT. This codes for CASSLRDKNTGELFF.

The chain carries TRBV28 and TRBJ1-2; tentative D call: TRBD1 (6 bases). The CDR3 runs 13 residues. Trimming removed 6 bases at V and 4 bases at J, with 12 bases between. From germline, CDR1 is MDHEN and CDR2 SYDVKM. The CDR3 nucleotides read TGTGCCAGCAGGATACAGGGCCCCTATGGCTACACCTTC. It is translated as CASRIQGPYGYTF.

This clone was seen a few times. The chain employs TRBV25-1 and TRBJ1-2; TRBD1 aligns across 10 bases. In germline, CDR1 is MGHDK, CDR2 SYGVNS. CDR3 length equals 14 residues. With V trimmed by 8 bases and J by 5 bases, 8 bases remained unmatched. CDR3 in DNA: TGTGCCAGCTACCCCGGGACAGGGGATTATGGCTACACCTTC. It is translated as CASYPGTGDYGYTF.

This clone came up a few times. The chain links TRBV4-1 to TRBJ1-6, with no clear D. This CDR3 has 15 amino acids. The germline V gene encodes CDR1 MGHRA and CDR2 YSYEKL. The V end was cut by 3 bases, the J end by 7 bases, with 13 bases between. The DNA for the CDR3 is TGCGCCAGCAGCCAGCTCACGGTAGAGAATTCACCCCTCCACTTT. It yields the protein CASSQLTVENSPLHF.

This clone was seen a handful of times. V and J are TRBV10-3 and TRBJ1-4, with unresolved D. Germline V CDR1 and CDR2: ENHRY, SYGVKD. The V gene lost 3 bases and the J gene lost 6 bases, with 5 bases spanning the gap. This CDR3 comprises 12 residues. The CDR3 reads CAISDHHEKLFF. DNA of the CDR3: TGTGCCATCAGTGACCACCATGAAAAACTGTTTTTT.